This record looks at one T cell receptor (beta chain) sequence and its context. The study assigned cohorts using participant-reported clinical history. The study counted Cohort 3 donors as recovered given two negative PCRs, clearance, or symptom resolution. The data were taken from a study of blood T cell repertoires in COVID-19. Study-wide context: Material from acute and convalescent COVID-19 was sourced from the United States, Italy and Spain.

In germline, CDR1 is SGHNT, CDR2 YYREEE (reference sequence). The junction had 8 bases not matched to a gene; V was cut back by 3 bases and J by 7 bases. This CDR3 has 15 residues. As processed by the authors: Reference gene primer amplification in the assay estimated nucleated cell counts. Method: immunoSEQ multiplex PCR; TCRdb's copy keeps in-frame clones and lacks some. V, J and clone size reflect that table, while D and trimming were determined from the DNA. The sample carries about 180,000 clones, approximately 85% recorded once. The rearrangement links TRBV5-4 to TRBJ1-1; TRBD1 matches at 11 bases. This clonotype originated in a man in his forties who had recovered from COVID-19. Specimen: PBMCs or T cells enriched from blood (not recorded which). CDR3 DNA sequence: TGTGCCAGCAGCTCCGGACAGGGGGCATTTATTGAAGCTTTCTTT. Translated: CASSSGQGAFIEAFF.